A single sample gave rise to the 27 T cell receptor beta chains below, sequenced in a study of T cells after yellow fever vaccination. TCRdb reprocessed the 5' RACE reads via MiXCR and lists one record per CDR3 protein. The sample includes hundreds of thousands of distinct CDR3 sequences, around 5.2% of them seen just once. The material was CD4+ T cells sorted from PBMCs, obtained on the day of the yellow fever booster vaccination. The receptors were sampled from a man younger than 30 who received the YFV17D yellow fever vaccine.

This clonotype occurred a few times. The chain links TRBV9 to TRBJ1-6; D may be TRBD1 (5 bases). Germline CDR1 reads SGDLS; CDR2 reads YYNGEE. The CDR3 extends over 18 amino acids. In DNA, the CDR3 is TGTGCTCCGCCGAGGGGATCTCGTCTAGCACCTTGGGGTTCACCCCTCCACTTT. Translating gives CAPPRGSRLAPWGSPLHF.

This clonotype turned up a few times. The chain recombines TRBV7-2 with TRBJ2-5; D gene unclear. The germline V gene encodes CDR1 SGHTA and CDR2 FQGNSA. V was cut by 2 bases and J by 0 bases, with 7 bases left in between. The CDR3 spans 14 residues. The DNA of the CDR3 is TGTGCCAGCAGCTTAAGCCGCCACCAAGAGACCCAGTACTTC. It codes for CASSLSRHQETQYF.

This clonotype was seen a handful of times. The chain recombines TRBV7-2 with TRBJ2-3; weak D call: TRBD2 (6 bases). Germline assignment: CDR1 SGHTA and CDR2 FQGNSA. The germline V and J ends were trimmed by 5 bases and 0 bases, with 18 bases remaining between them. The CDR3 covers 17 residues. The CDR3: CASSPRGLHRSTDTQYF. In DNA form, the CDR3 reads TGTGCCAGCAGCCCAAGGGGACTCCACCGAAGCACAGATACGCAGTATTTT.

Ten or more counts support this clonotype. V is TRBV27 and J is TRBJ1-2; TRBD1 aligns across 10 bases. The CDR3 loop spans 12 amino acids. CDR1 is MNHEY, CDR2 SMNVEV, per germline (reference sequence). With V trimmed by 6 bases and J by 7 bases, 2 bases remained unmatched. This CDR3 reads CASRGQGVGYTF. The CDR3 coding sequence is TGTGCCAGCAGAGGACAGGGGGTTGGCTACACCTTC.

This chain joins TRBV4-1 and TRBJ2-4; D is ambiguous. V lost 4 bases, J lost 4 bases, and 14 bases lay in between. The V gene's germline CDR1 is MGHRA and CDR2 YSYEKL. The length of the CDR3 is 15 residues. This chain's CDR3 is CASSPTQYTKNIQYF. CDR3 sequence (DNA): TGCGCCAGCAGCCCCACCCAATACACGAAAAACATTCAGTACTTC.

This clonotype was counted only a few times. Written as DNA, the CDR3 is TGTGCCAGCAGCTTAAATGCGGAAAACATTCAGTACTTC. It codes for CASSLNAENIQYF. The gene calls are TRBV7-2 and TRBJ2-4; no definite D call. CDR1 and CDR2 from the germline V gene are SGHTA and FQGNSA. The V end lost 2 bases, the J end lost 5 bases, and 7 bases lay between the germline ends. The CDR3 totals 13 residues.

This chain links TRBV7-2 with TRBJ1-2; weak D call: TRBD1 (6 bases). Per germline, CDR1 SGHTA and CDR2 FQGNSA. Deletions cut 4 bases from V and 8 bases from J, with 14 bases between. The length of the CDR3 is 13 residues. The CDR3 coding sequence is TGTGCCAGCAGCTCGTACAGGGTGTCCGGCTACACCTTC. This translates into CASSSYRVSGYTF.

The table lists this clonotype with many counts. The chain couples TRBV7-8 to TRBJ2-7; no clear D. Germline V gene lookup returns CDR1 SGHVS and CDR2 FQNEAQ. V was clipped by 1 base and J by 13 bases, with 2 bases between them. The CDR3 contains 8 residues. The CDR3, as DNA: TGTGCCAGCAGCTTAGGCTACGTC. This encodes CASSLGYV.

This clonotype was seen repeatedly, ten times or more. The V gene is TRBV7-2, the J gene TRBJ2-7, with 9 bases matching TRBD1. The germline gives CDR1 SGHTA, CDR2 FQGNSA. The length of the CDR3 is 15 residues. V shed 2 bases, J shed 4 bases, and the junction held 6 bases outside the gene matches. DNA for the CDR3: TGTGCCAGCAGCTTAACAGGGGGCAGTGGATACGAGCAGTACTTC. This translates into CASSLTGGSGYEQYF.

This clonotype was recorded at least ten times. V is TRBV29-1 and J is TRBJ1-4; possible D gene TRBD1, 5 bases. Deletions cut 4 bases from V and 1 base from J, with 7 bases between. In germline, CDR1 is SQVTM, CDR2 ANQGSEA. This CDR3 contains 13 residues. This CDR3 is CSVAGRTNEKLFF. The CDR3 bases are TGCAGCGTTGCGGGGCGAACTAATGAAAAACTGTTTTTT.

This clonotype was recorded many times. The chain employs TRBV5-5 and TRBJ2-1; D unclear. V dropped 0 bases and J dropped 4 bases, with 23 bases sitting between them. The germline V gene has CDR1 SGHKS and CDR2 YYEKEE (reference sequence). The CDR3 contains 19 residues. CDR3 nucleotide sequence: TGTGCCAGCAGCTTGGCGAGGATCAAGGGAAAGGACGGTTACAATGAGCAGTTCTTC. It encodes CASSLARIKGKDGYNEQFF.

As DNA, the CDR3 is TGTGCCAGCAGCTTAGGGATGCCCCCCTATGGCTACACCTTC. This sequence encodes CASSLGMPPYGYTF. V is TRBV7-8 and J is TRBJ1-2; D call uncertain. CDR3 length equals 14 residues. Trimming stripped 1 base from V and 4 bases from J, with 10 bases between. Germline lookup yields CDR1 SGHVS and CDR2 FQNEAQ. Complete variable domain (other parts from reference TRBV7-8 and TRBJ1-2): GAGVSQSPRYKVAKRGQDVALRCDPISGHVSLFWYQQALGQGPEFLTYFQNEAQLDKSGLPSDRFFAERPEGSVSTLKIQRTQQEDSAVYLCASSLGMPPYGYTFGSGTRLTVV.

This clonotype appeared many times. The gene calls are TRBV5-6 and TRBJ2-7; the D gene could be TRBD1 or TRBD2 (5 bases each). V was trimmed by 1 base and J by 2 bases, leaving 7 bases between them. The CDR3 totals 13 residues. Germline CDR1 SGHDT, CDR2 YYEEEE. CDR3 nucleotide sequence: TGTGCCAGCAGCTTGCAGGGAGCCTACGAGCAGTACTTC. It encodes CASSLQGAYEQYF. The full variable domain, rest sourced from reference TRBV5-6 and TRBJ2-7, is DAGVTQSPTHLIKTRGQQVTLRCSPKSGHDTVSWYQQALGQGPQFIFQYYEEEERQRGNFPDRFSGHQFPNYSSELNVNALLLGDSALYLCASSLQGAYEQYFGPGTRLTVT.

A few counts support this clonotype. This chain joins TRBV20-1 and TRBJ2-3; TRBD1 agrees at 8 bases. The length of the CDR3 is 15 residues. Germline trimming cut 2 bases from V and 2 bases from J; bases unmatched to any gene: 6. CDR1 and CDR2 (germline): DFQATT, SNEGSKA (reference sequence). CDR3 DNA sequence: TGCAGTGCTAGAAATCAGGGGGCCCTCACAGATACGCAGTATTTT. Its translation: CSARNQGALTDTQYF.

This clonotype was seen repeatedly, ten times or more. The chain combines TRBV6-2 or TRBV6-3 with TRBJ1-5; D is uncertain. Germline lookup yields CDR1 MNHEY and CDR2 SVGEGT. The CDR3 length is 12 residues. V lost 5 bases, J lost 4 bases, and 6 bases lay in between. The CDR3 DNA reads TGTGCCAGCAGTCCCAGAAATCAGCCCCAGCATTTT. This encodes CASSPRNQPQHF.

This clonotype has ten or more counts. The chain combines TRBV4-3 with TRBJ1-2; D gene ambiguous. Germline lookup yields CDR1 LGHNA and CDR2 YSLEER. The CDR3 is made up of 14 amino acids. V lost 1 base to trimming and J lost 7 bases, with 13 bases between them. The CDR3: CASSQGRGFGGYTF. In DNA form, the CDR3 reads TGCGCCAGCAGCCAAGGGCGGGGATTTGGTGGCTACACCTTC.

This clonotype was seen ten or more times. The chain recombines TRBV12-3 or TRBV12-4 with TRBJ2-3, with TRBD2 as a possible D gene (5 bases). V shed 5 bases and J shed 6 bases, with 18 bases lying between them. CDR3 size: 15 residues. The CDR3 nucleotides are TGTGCCAGCAGTAGGGATGTGACGGGAAGGGATACGCAGTATTTT. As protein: CASSRDVTGRDTQYF.

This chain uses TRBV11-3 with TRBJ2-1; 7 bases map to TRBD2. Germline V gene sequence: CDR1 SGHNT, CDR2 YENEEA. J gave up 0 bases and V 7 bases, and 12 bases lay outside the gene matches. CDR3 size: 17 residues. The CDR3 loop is CASIVRGCPPSYNEQFF. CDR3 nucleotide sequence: TGTGCCAGCATCGTGCGGGGGTGCCCCCCCTCCTACAATGAGCAGTTCTTC.

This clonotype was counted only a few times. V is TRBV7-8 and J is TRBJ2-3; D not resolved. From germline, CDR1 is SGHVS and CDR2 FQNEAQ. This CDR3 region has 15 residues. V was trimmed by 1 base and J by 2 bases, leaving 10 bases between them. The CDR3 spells CASSLGVRLTDTQYF. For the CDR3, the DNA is TGTGCCAGCAGCTTAGGAGTCCGCCTCACAGATACGCAGTATTTT.

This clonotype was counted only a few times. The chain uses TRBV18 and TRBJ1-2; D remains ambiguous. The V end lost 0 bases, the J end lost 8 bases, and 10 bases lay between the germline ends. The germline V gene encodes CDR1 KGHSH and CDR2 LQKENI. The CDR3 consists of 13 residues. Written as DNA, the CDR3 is TGTGCCAGCTCACCACCGTCGGGGTTCGGCTACACCTTC. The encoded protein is CASSPPSGFGYTF.

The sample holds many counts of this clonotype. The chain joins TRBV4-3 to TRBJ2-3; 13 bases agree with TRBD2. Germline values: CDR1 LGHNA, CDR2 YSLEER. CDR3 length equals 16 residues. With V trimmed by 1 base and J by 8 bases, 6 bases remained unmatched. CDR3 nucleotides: TGCGCCAGCAGCCAAGCCCAGACTAGCGGGGGGCCTACGCAGTATTTT. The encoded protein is CASSQAQTSGGPTQYF.

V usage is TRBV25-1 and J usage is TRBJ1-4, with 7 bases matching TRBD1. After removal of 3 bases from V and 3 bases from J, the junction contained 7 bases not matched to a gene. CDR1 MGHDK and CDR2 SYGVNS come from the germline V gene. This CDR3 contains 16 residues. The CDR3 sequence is CASSDSSGTANEKLFF. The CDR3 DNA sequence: TGTGCCAGCAGTGACTCCTCCGGGACAGCTAATGAAAAACTGTTTTTT.

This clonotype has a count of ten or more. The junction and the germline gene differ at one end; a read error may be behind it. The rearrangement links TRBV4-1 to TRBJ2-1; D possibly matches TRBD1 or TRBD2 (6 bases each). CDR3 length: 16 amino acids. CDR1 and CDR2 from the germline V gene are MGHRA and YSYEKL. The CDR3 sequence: CASTQGGTGRYNEQFF. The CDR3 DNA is TGCGCCAGCACCCAAGGGGGGACGGGGCGGTACAATGAGCAGTTCTTC.

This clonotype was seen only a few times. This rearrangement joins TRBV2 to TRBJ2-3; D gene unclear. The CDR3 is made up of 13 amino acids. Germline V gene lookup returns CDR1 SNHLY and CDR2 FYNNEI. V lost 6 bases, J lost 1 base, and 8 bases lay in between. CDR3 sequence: CASRVERTDTQYF. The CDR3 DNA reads TGTGCCAGCAGGGTTGAACGCACAGATACGCAGTATTTT.

The CDR3, as DNA: TGTGCCAGCAGTTACACCTTGAACGGTCCGAGTGTTGAGCAGTTCTTC. It is translated as CASSYTLNGPSVEQFF. V and J are TRBV6-6 and TRBJ2-1; D unclear. CDR1 is MNHNY and CDR2 is SVGAGI in the germline V gene (reference sequence). Trimming took 2 bases from V and 9 from J, leaving 20 bases between them. The length of the CDR3 is 16 residues.

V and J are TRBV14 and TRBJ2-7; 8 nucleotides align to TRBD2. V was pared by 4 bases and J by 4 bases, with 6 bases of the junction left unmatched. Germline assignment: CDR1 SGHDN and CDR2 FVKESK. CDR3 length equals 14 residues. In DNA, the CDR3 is TGTGCCAGCAGCCTCAGCGGGGGACCGTACGAGCAGTACGTC. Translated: CASSLSGGPYEQYV.

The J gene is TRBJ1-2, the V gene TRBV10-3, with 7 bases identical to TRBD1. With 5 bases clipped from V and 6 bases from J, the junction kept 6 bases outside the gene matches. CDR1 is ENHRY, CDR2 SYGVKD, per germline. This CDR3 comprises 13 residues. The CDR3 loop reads CAISPGQWNGYTF. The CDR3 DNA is TGTGCCATCAGTCCGGGACAGTGGAATGGCTACACCTTC.